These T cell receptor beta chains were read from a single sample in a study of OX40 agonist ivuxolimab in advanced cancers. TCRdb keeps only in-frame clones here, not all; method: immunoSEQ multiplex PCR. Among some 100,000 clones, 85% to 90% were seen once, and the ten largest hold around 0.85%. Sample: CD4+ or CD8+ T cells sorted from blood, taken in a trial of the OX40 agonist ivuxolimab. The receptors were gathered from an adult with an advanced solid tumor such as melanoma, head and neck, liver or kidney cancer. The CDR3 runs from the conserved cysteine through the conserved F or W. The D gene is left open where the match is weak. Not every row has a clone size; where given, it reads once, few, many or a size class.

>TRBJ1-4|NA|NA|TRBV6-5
CASSYSENEKLFF
TGTGCCAGCAGTTACTCGGAAAATGAAAAACTGTTTTTT
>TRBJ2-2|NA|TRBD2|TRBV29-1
CSVDLLLAGGNTGELFF
TGCAGCGTTGACCTTCTTCTAGCGGGGGGGAACACCGGGGAGCTGTTTTTT
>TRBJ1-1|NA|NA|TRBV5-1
CASRKGVDTEAFF
TGCGCCAGCAGGAAGGGGGTGGACACTGAAGCTTTCTTT
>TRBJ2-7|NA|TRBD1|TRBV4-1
CASSLRQGDYEQYF
TGCGCCAGCAGCCTTCGACAGGGGGACTACGAGCAGTACTTC
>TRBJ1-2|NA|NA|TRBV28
CASSFIRVGYTF
TGTGCCAGCAGTTTTATTAGGGTAGGCTACACCTTC
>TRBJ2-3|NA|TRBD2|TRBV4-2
CASSQEIASGGRTLVYTQYF
TGTGCCAGCAGCCAAGAAATAGCTAGCGGGGGCCGTACCCTCGTGTATACGCAGTATTTT
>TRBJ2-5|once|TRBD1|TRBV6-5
CASRRTRTGTQYF
TGTGCCAGCAGACGGACGAGGACAGGGACCCAGTACTTC
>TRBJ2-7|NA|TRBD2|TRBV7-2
CASSRGEGPSYEQYF
TGTGCCAGCAGCCGAGGGGAGGGACCCTCCTACGAGCAGTACTTC
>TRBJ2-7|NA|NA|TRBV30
CAWSDSFLQYF
TGTGCCTGGAGTGACTCCTTCCTGCAGTACTTC
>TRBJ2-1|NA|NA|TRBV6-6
CASSTAPGNGVFF
TGTGCCAGCAGTACCGCCCCCGGGAATGGAGTTTTCTTC
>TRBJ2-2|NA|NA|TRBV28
CASSSPGQGNTGELFF
TGTGCCAGCAGTTCCCCGGGGCAGGGTAACACCGGGGAGCTGTTTTTT
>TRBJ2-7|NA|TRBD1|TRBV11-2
CASGQGAYYEQYF
TGTGCCAGCGGACAGGGGGCTTACTACGAGCAGTACTTC
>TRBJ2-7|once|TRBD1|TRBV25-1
CASSEYPRTGISYEQYF
TGTGCCAGCAGTGAATATCCCCGGACAGGGATCTCCTACGAGCAGTACTTC
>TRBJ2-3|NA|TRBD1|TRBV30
CAWSPMTGVWDTQYF
TGTGCCTGGAGCCCCATGACAGGGGTTTGGGATACGCAGTATTTT
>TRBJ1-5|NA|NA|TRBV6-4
CASSDSNQRVLGQPQHF
TGTGCCAGCAGTGACTCGAACCAGAGGGTGTTGGGCCAGCCCCAGCATTTT
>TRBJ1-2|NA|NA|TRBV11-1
CASSLAYTDYGYTF
TGTGCCAGCAGCTTAGCTTATACGGACTATGGCTACACCTTC
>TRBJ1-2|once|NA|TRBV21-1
CASTEDRTGYCGYTF
TGTGCCAGCACGGAGGACAGGACGGGTTACTGTGGCTACACCTTC
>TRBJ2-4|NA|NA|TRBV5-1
CASNRAPDSENIQYF
TGCGCCAGCAACAGGGCCCCGGACAGTGAAAACATTCAGTACTTC